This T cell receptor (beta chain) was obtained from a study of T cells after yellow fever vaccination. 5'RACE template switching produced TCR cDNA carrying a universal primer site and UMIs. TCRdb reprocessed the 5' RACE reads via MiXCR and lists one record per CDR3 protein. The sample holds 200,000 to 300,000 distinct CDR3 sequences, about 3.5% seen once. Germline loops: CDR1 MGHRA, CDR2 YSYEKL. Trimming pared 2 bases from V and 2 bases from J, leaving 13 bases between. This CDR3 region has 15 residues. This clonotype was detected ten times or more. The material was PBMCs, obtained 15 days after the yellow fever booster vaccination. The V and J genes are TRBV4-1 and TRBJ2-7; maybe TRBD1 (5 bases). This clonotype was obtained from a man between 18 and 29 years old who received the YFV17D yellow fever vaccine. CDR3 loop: CASSQPSGMTYEQYF. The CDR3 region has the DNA TGCGCCAGCAGCCAACCCTCAGGGATGACCTACGAGCAGTACTTC.